Below, 18 T cell receptor beta chains from the same sample are listed, as sequenced in a study of follicular helper T cells after annual influenza vaccination. This sample's time point: 2014-2015 season, 7 days after vaccination. The assay was immunoSEQ multiplex PCR, and TCRdb's table has in-frame clones only and misses some. The table lists roughly 15,000 clones, about 88% of them singletons. The sample was CXCR5+ CD38- circulating T follicular helper cells from blood, taken 7 days after influenza vaccination. Described subset: circulating Tfh, non-naive CD4+CXCR5+PD-1+ (ICOS+CD38+ or ICOS-CD38-). The receptor set was obtained from an adult who received the influenza vaccine.

The DNA of the CDR3 is TGTGCCAGCAGCAGCATTGACAGGACTCTTGATTATAGCAATCAGCCCCAGCATTTT. This gives the protein CASSSIDRTLDYSNQPQHF. The V call is TRBV21-1, the J call TRBJ1-5; the D segment call TRBD1 is taken from the table without a DNA check. TRBV21-1 is assigned pseudogene status. This CDR3 comprises 19 residues.

The CDR3 bases are TGTGCCATCAGTGAGTCGACTGGGGGAGGACCAGAGACCCAGTACTTC. Translation gives CAISESTGGGPETQYF. The chain uses TRBV10-3 and TRBJ2-5, with D possibly TRBD2 on 6 matching bases. The CDR3 spans 16 residues. CDR1 is ENHRY and CDR2 is SYGVKD in the germline V gene. Trimming stripped 0 bases from V and 4 bases from J, with 15 bases between.

Only one count was recorded for this clone. The chain employs TRBV7-2 and TRBJ2-3; D uncertain. V dropped 5 bases and J dropped 2 bases, with 5 bases sitting between them. Germline-derived CDR1 and CDR2 are SGHTA and FQGNSA. The CDR3 runs to 12 residues. CDR3 coding DNA: TGTGCCAGCAGCCAGTCCACAGATACGCAGTATTTT. Its translation is CASSQSTDTQYF.

J is TRBJ2-2 and V is TRBV6-5, with 10 positions matching TRBD2. Germline V gives CDR1 MNHEY, CDR2 SVGAGI. The trim removed 4 bases at V and 5 bases at J, leaving 7 bases unmatched. This CDR3 has 16 amino acids. The CDR3 spells CASSSRASGSTGELFF. CDR3 DNA sequence: TGTGCCAGCAGTTCCCGGGCTAGCGGGAGTACCGGGGAGCTGTTTTTT.

This clone was observed a few times. The chain uses TRBV10-1 and TRBJ1-1, with TRBD1 identical over 8 bases. CDR3 length: 13 residues. V lost 8 bases and J lost 3; bases outside the gene matches: 5. CDR1 and CDR2 (germline): WNHNN, SYGVQD (reference sequence). This chain's CDR3 is CASPGQVDTEAFF. The CDR3 DNA is TGCGCCAGCCCGGGACAGGTTGACACTGAAGCTTTCTTT.

This sequence joins TRBV7-9 and TRBJ2-2, with 9 nucleotides matching TRBD1. Germline V gene data show CDR1 as SEHNR and CDR2 as FQNEAQ (reference sequence). CDR3 size: 13 residues. The CDR3 DNA sequence: TGTGCGATCGGGACAGGGATCCCCGGGGAGCTGTTTTTT. Translation: CAIGTGIPGELFF.

The sample holds a few counts of this clone. The chain carries TRBV30 and TRBJ2-5, with a tentative D call TRBD1 (6 bases). CDR3 length equals 14 residues. CDR1 is GTSNPN and CDR2 is SVGIG in the germline V gene (reference sequence). Trimming cost V 5 bases and J 3 bases, with 16 bases left between them. The CDR3 DNA reads TGTGCCTGGCATCCGGGACAAGGGAAAGAGACCCAGTACTTC. It is translated as CAWHPGQGKETQYF.

The CDR3 sequence is CASSPRQAPPEGYTF. CDR3 bases: TGTGCCAGCTCACCAAGGCAGGCTCCCCCAGAGGGCTACACCTTC. The chain couples TRBV18 to TRBJ1-2; D call uncertain. There are 15 residues in the CDR3. Germline V lookup: CDR1 KGHSH, CDR2 LQKENI. Deletions cut 2 bases from V and 8 bases from J, with 18 bases between.

The chain links TRBV28 to TRBJ1-6, with a weak D call TRBD1 (6 bases). Trimming pared 2 bases from V and 9 bases from J, leaving 8 bases between. Germline loops: CDR1 MDHEN, CDR2 SYDVKM. There are 13 residues in the CDR3. The CDR3 nucleotides read TGTGCCAGCAGTTTAACAGGGTCTTCACCCCTCCACTTT. Its translation is CASSLTGSSPLHF.

The genes are TRBV20-1 and TRBJ2-7, with D tentatively TRBD2 (5 bases). From germline, CDR1 is DFQATT and CDR2 SNEGSKA (reference sequence). There are 11 residues in the CDR3. Trimming pared 4 bases from V and 7 bases from J, leaving 11 bases between. CDR3 DNA: TGCAGTGCTACCCCTCGGGAAGAGCAGTACTTC. It codes for CSATPREEQYF.

The chain is built from TRBV7-8 and TRBJ1-3, with D perhaps TRBD1 (5 bases). The CDR3 is made up of 16 amino acids. Germline CDR1 and CDR2: SGHVS and FQNEAQ. Deletions cut 0 bases from V and 4 bases from J, with 13 bases between. The chain's CDR3 is CASSLAWSGPGNTIYF. CDR3 nucleotide sequence: TGTGCCAGCAGCTTAGCGTGGTCAGGGCCCGGAAACACCATATATTTT.

V usage is TRBV2 and J usage is TRBJ2-5; TRBD1 agrees at 8 bases. Germline V lookup: CDR1 SNHLY, CDR2 FYNNEI. J lost 5 bases, V lost 6 bases, and 5 bases had no gene match. The CDR3 extends over 13 amino acids. CDR3 in DNA: TGTGCCAGCAGAGGACAGGGCGGGGAGACCCAGTACTTC. Its translation: CASRGQGGETQYF.

The CDR3 reads CASSVTWASSYNEQFF. Here the CDR3 DNA reads TGTGCCAGCAGCGTTACCTGGGCGAGCTCCTACAATGAGCAGTTCTTC. This chain uses TRBV9 with TRBJ2-1, with D uncertain. The CDR3 length is 16 residues. In germline, CDR1 is SGDLS, CDR2 YYNGEE. The V end lost 2 bases, the J end lost 0 bases, and 12 bases lay between the germline ends.

The V gene is TRBV6-6, the J gene TRBJ2-2; 9 nucleotides agree with TRBD2. Germline V gene sequence: CDR1 MNHNY, CDR2 SVGAGI (reference sequence). Unmatched junction bases numbered 7, after V lost 10 bases and J lost 4 bases. This CDR3 has 14 amino acids. CDR3 residues: CATLAGRGTGELFF. CDR3 nucleotides: TGTGCCACCCTAGCGGGACGTGGCACCGGGGAGCTGTTTTTT.

The chain carries TRBV6-1 and TRBJ1-1; no clear D gene. This CDR3 comprises 14 residues. Trimming removed 5 bases at V and 6 bases at J, with 16 bases between. Germline lookup yields CDR1 MNHNS and CDR2 SASEGT. CDR3 nucleotide sequence: TGTGCCAGCAGTTCCACCAACAGTATCCCTGAAGCTTTCTTT. Its translation: CASSSTNSIPEAFF.

The V call is TRBV5-4, the J call TRBJ2-3, with 7 bases aligning to TRBD2. The germline V gene has CDR1 SGHNT and CDR2 YYREEE (reference sequence). This CDR3 contains 16 residues. V shed 4 bases, J shed 2 bases, and the junction held 10 bases outside the gene matches. As DNA, the CDR3 is TGTGCCAGCAGCCCAGCGGGAAGAGCTTACACAGATACGCAGTATTTT. This sequence encodes CASSPAGRAYTDTQYF.

The chain couples TRBV27 to TRBJ1-4; D may be TRBD1 (5 bases). Trimming stripped 5 bases from V and 0 bases from J, with 10 bases between. The CDR3 extends over 15 amino acids. Germline V CDR1 and CDR2: MNHEY, SMNVEV (reference sequence). In DNA form, the CDR3 reads TGTGCCAGCAGTCCGAGACAGACAACTAATGAAAAACTGTTTTTT. It is translated as CASSPRQTTNEKLFF.

The chain carries TRBV27 and TRBJ1-6; TRBD1 agrees at 8 bases. Germline lookup yields CDR1 MNHEY and CDR2 SMNVEV (reference sequence). The CDR3 spans 16 residues. Losses at the gene ends were 6 bases for V and 11 bases for J; bases not matched to a gene: 15. The chain's CDR3 is CASSRERQGIGAPLHF. CDR3 in DNA: TGTGCCAGCAGCCGGGAGAGACAGGGGATTGGGGCACCCCTCCACTTT.